These 26 T cell receptor beta chains were sequenced from one sample in a study of glioma-infiltrating T cells after dendritic cell vaccination. Libraries were prepared by immunoSEQ multiplex PCR; TCRdb keeps only in-frame clonotypes and omits some of them. The sample includes around 100,000 clones, roughly four fifths seen only once; the top ten take roughly 12%. The starting material was blood, obtained before dendritic cell vaccination. The receptor source for this set is a human donor with glioblastoma.

V gene TRBV27 combines with J gene TRBJ1-1; D not certain. The CDR3 has 15 amino acids. V gave up 6 bases and J gave up 1 base, with 15 bases separating them. Germline V lookup: CDR1 MNHEY, CDR2 SMNVEV (reference sequence). CDR3 residues: CASSQLNRANTEAFF. In nucleotides, the CDR3 is TGTGCCAGCAGCCAACTCAACAGAGCGAACACTGAAGCTTTCTTT.

J is TRBJ2-3 and V is TRBV11-3; TRBD2 agrees at 8 bases. CDR1 is SGHNT, CDR2 YENEEA, per germline. Trimming at V came to 6 bases and at J to 4 bases, leaving 3 bases not matched to a gene. This CDR3 contains 13 residues. The chain's CDR3 is CASSRGGPDTQYF. CDR3 sequence (DNA): TGTGCCAGCAGTCGGGGGGGCCCAGATACGCAGTATTTT.

For this clone: Other DNA sequences of this sample code for an identical CDR3. The V call is TRBV30, the J call TRBJ2-7; 8 bases map to TRBD1. Looked up from germline, CDR1 is GTSNPN and CDR2 is SVGIG (reference sequence). J was trimmed by 5 bases and V by 4 bases; bases with no gene match: 13. The CDR3 contains 15 residues. CDR3 nucleotide sequence: TGTGCCTGGACCTTACAGGGGCAGGGGGCCGACGAGCAGTACTTC. Its translation is CAWTLQGQGADEQYF.

The chain carries TRBV10-3 and TRBJ2-1, with 10 bases fitting TRBD2. The germline gives CDR1 ENHRY, CDR2 SYGVKD. CDR3 length: 14 amino acids. Trimming at V came to 11 bases and at J to 10 bases, leaving 14 bases not matched to a gene. The CDR3 spells CASGTSGGAWEQFF. CDR3 nucleotide sequence: TGTGCCTCGGGAACGAGCGGGGGGGCCTGGGAGCAGTTCTTC.

This rearrangement joins TRBV10-3 to TRBJ2-1; D is possibly TRBD1 (6 bases). The V gene's germline CDR1 is ENHRY and CDR2 SYGVKD. The CDR3 totals 13 residues. Trimming removed 3 bases from V and 4 bases from J, with 7 bases in between. The CDR3 DNA reads TGTGCCATCAGTGATGGGACATACAATGAGCAGTTCTTC. Its protein product is CAISDGTYNEQFF.

V is TRBV2 and J is TRBJ1-5; no definite D call. Germline V CDR1 and CDR2: SNHLY, FYNNEI. This CDR3 is built from 14 residues. V shed 4 bases and J shed 0 bases, with 7 bases lying between them. CDR3 in DNA: TGTGCCAGCAGTGTCGAGGGTAGCAATCAGCCCCAGCATTTT. Its protein product is CASSVEGSNQPQHF.

The genes are TRBV7-2 and TRBJ2-3; D not resolved. The CDR3 totals 13 residues. V was shortened by 5 bases and J by 3 bases, with 9 bases between the two germline ends. Germline-derived CDR1 and CDR2 are SGHTA and FQGNSA. The CDR3 region has the DNA TGTGCCAGCAGCACCTCTACTACAGATACGCAGTATTTT. This sequence encodes CASSTSTTDTQYF.

The rearrangement joins TRBV30 to TRBJ1-2; 7 positions agree with TRBD1. The J segment lost 0 bases and the V segment lost 2 bases, leaving 6 bases of the junction unmatched. Germline CDR1 reads GTSNPN; CDR2 reads SVGIG (reference sequence). The CDR3 is 15 residues long. This CDR3 reads CAWSHSDRANYGYTF. The CDR3 DNA reads TGTGCCTGGAGTCATTCCGACAGGGCTAACTATGGCTACACCTTC.

In DNA form, the CDR3 reads TGTGCCAGCAGCTTCCCCAGGGGCGACACCGGGGAGCTGTTTTTT. Protein: CASSFPRGDTGELFF. The chain links TRBV5-4 to TRBJ2-2; a weak D match, TRBD1 (6 bases). The CDR3 has 15 residues. Germline V gene data show CDR1 as SGHNT and CDR2 as YYREEE (reference sequence). The ends were cut back, 2 bases at V and 3 bases at J, with 11 bases in the middle.

This clone occurred once. The rearrangement joins TRBV7-2 to TRBJ1-2; TRBD1 might be the D (6 bases). The CDR3 is 15 residues long. Deletions cut 2 bases from V and 6 bases from J, with 16 bases between. Germline-derived CDR1 and CDR2 are SGHTA and FQGNSA. The CDR3 region is CASSLSEPGDHGYTF. The DNA for the CDR3 is TGTGCCAGCAGCTTATCCGAACCAGGGGATCATGGCTACACCTTC. The variable domain in full, completed from reference TRBV7-2 and TRBJ1-2, reads GAGVSQSPSNKVTEKGKDVELRCDPISGHTALYWYRQSLGQGLEFLIYFQGNSAPDKSGLPSDRFSAERTGGSVSTLTIQRTQQEDSAVYLCASSLSEPGDHGYTFGSGTRLTVV.

V is TRBV10-3 and J is TRBJ2-5, with 7 bases fitting TRBD1. The last part of the DNA fits TRBJ2-7 better; the J call may be wrong. From germline, CDR1 is ENHRY and CDR2 SYGVKD. The CDR3 has 14 residues. The DNA of the CDR3 is TGTGCCATCAGGGACCCGGGACAGACCTACGAGCAGTACTTC. Its translation is CAIRDPGQTYEQYF.

V usage is TRBV15 and J usage is TRBJ2-1; TRBD2 aligns across 12 bases. This CDR3 has 16 residues. Germline lookup yields CDR1 LNHNV and CDR2 YYDKDF (reference sequence). V trimming: 8 bases; J trimming: 3 bases; junction bases outside the gene matches: 8. The CDR3 DNA reads TGTGCCACCGGGCTAGCGGGGGGGCGAAACTACAATGAGCAGTTCTTC. It specifies CATGLAGGRNYNEQFF.

The genes are TRBV11-2 and TRBJ2-1; possible D gene TRBD1, 6 bases. This CDR3 has 14 residues. Looked up from germline, CDR1 is SGHAT and CDR2 is FQNNGV. V lost 3 bases and J 8 bases, leaving 14 bases between the germline ends. Here the CDR3 reads CASSFGARGYEQFF. The CDR3 DNA reads as TGTGCCAGCAGCTTCGGGGCCAGGGGTTATGAGCAGTTCTTC.

This clone was counted a few times. The chain has TRBV2 and TRBJ1-3, with 8 bases that match TRBD1. CDR1 is SNHLY, CDR2 FYNNEI, per germline. Trimming removed 3 bases from V and 4 bases from J; junction bases left unmatched: 5. This CDR3 spans 15 amino acids. This chain's CDR3 is CASSDLWTGGNTIYF. The CDR3 region has the DNA TGTGCCAGCAGTGATTTATGGACAGGGGGAAACACCATATATTTT. Supplemented by reference TRBV2 and TRBJ1-3, the full variable domain reads EPEVTQTPSHQVTQMGQEVILRCVPISNHLYFYWYRQILGQKVEFLVSFYNNEISEKSEIFDDQFSVERPDGSNFTLKIRSTKLEDSAMYFCASSDLWTGGNTIYFGEGSWLTVV.

A word on this clone: This same CDR3 is encoded by further DNA sequences in the sample. The chain is built from TRBV10-3 and TRBJ2-7, with TRBD1 matching 11 bases. Unmatched junction bases numbered 7, after V lost 6 bases and J lost 0 bases. The germline V gene has CDR1 ENHRY and CDR2 SYGVKD. The CDR3 consists of 16 residues. This CDR3 is CAIRNSGTGGSYEQYF. The DNA for the CDR3 is TGTGCCATCAGAAATTCCGGGACAGGGGGCTCCTACGAGCAGTACTTC.

V usage is TRBV5-1 and J usage is TRBJ1-5; D not resolved. The length of the CDR3 is 16 residues. V was shortened by 1 base and J by 2 bases, with 13 bases between the two germline ends. Germline lookup yields CDR1 SGHRS and CDR2 YFSETQ. The CDR3 sequence is CASSLSGLSGNQPQHF. CDR3 sequence (DNA): TGCGCCAGCAGCTTGTCGGGGTTAAGTGGCAATCAGCCCCAGCATTTT.

This clone appeared a single time. V usage is TRBV6-5 and J usage is TRBJ2-1; D may be TRBD1 (5 bases). V was cut by 6 bases and J by 10 bases, with 10 bases left in between. This CDR3 has 11 residues. Per the germline V gene, CDR1 is MNHEY and CDR2 is SVGAGI. The CDR3 is CASSQGFEQFF. The DNA for the CDR3 is TGTGCCAGCAGCCAGGGTTTCGAGCAGTTCTTC.

This chain uses TRBV2 with TRBJ2-5; no clear D gene. Germline assignment: CDR1 SNHLY and CDR2 FYNNEI. Between the trimmed V and J ends, which lost 2 bases and 5 bases, there was a span of 9 bases. The CDR3 sequence is 13 residues long. CDR3 loop: CASSEMQQETQYF. The CDR3 DNA sequence: TGTGCCAGCAGTGAAATGCAACAGGAGACCCAGTACTTC.

The V gene is TRBV27, the J gene TRBJ1-6; possibly TRBD1 for D (5 bases). The ends were cut back, 6 bases at V and 5 bases at J, with 11 bases in the middle. The CDR3 sequence is 14 residues long. In germline, CDR1 is MNHEY, CDR2 SMNVEV (reference sequence). The CDR3 is CASRPGLHNSPLHF. Written as DNA, the CDR3 is TGTGCCAGCAGGCCGGGACTGCATAATTCACCCCTCCACTTT.

The chain is built from TRBV5-4 and TRBJ1-2; weak D call: TRBD1 (6 bases). The germline CDR1 and CDR2 sequences are SGHNT and YYREEE (reference sequence). The CDR3 runs to 14 residues. V dropped 0 bases and J dropped 4 bases, with 10 bases sitting between them. The CDR3 DNA follows: TGTGCCAGCAGCTTGGCTGGGGGCGGCTATGGCTACACCTTC. Its translation is CASSLAGGGYGYTF.

The CDR3 DNA sequence: TGCGCCAGCAGCCCAGGGTTTTCCTATAATTCACCCCTCCACTTT. Residues: CASSPGFSYNSPLHF. The chain has TRBV5-1 and TRBJ1-6; a weak D match, TRBD1 (5 bases). The germline CDR1 and CDR2 sequences are SGHRS and YFSETQ. V gave up 4 bases and J gave up 1 base, with 9 bases separating them. The CDR3 consists of 15 residues. The whole variable domain, remainder taken from reference TRBV5-1 and TRBJ1-6, is KAGVTQTPRYLIKTRGQQVTLSCSPISGHRSVSWYQQTPGQGLQFLFEYFSETQRNKGNFPGRFSGRQFSNSRSEMNVSTLELGDSALYLCASSPGFSYNSPLHFGNGTRLTVT.

V is TRBV10-3 and J is TRBJ1-2; D is possibly TRBD1 (5 bases). The CDR3 length is 14 residues. Germline values: CDR1 ENHRY, CDR2 SYGVKD. V dropped 0 bases and J dropped 4 bases, with 9 bases sitting between them. For the CDR3, the DNA is TGTGCCATCAGTGAGTCCTGGGGCAGCTATGGCTACACCTTC. This translates into CAISESWGSYGYTF.

The chain recombines TRBV7-9 with TRBJ1-4, with a possible D match to TRBD1 (5 bases). The CDR3 has 16 amino acids. Trimming removed 2 bases at V and 3 bases at J, with 13 bases between. Germline CDR1 is SEHNR and CDR2 is FQNEAQ (reference sequence). CDR3 amino acids: CASSLPTGSPNEKLFF. DNA of the CDR3: TGTGCCAGCAGCTTACCAACAGGTTCCCCTAATGAAAAACTGTTTTTT.

This chain uses TRBV28 with TRBJ1-5, with 7 positions matching TRBD1. This CDR3 region has 13 residues. Per the germline V gene, CDR1 is MDHEN and CDR2 is SYDVKM. The V segment lost 6 bases and the J segment 7 bases; nucleotides outside the gene matches: 6. This CDR3 reads CASRPWDSQPQHF. The CDR3 DNA follows: TGTGCCAGCAGACCCTGGGACAGCCAGCCCCAGCATTTT.

The chain uses TRBV4-1 and TRBJ2-7; the D gene is possibly TRBD1 (6 bases). Germline CDR1 MGHRA, CDR2 YSYEKL. The CDR3 covers 12 residues. V gave up 3 bases and J gave up 7 bases, with 10 bases separating them. This CDR3 reads CASSHVGGEQYF. The CDR3 bases are TGCGCCAGCAGCCACGTAGGGGGAGAGCAGTACTTC.

This clone was recorded only once. The genes are TRBV7-3 and TRBJ1-1, with a tentative D call TRBD1 (5 bases). The CDR3 runs to 19 residues. Looked up from germline, CDR1 is SGHTA and CDR2 is FQGTGA. Trimming shortened V by 0 bases and J by 1 base, and 21 bases separated the two germline ends. CDR3 loop: CASSLTCIRFWGPNTEAFF. The CDR3 DNA follows: TGTGCCAGCAGCTTAACCTGTATACGATTTTGGGGCCCGAACACTGAAGCTTTCTTT. The full variable domain, completed using reference TRBV7-3 and TRBJ1-1, is GAGVSQTPSNKVTEKGKYVELRCDPISGHTALYWYRQSLGQGPEFLIYFQGTGAADDSGLPNDRFFAVRPEGSVSTLKIQRTERGDSAVYLCASSLTCIRFWGPNTEAFFGQGTRLTVV.